The clone carrying this T cell receptor beta chain was seen ten or more times. The antigen is unknown. This sample stems from a study of T cell repertoires in cytomegalovirus infection. About the study: From public TCR beta signatures came an indication of both CMV infection and matching HLA type.

Study-wide points: The study identified carriers of CMV plus the relevant HLA from cumulative public TCR beta family frequency.

TCRdb redid the calling of the reads with MiXCR, one entry per CDR3 protein. Counted here are approximately 700,000 distinct CDR3 sequences, 35% to 45% occurring once; the ten biggest clones make up around 2.8%. The CDR3 runs to 14 residues. Trimming took 5 bases from V and 7 from J; bases not matched to a gene: 8. The germline V gene encodes CDR1 SGHTA and CDR2 FQGNSA. The chain links TRBV7-2 to TRBJ1-2; 9 bases map to TRBD1. Source material: PBMCs. This clonotype was sampled from a human donor in good health (CMV status not recorded). Some clones in this sample may be carry-over from other donors' samples. CDR3 sequence (DNA): TGTGCCAGCAGCCCAGGACAGGGGTTGTCTGGCTACACCTTC. Amino acids: CASSPGQGLSGYTF.